These 7 T cell receptor beta chains came from one sample sequenced in a study of shared clonotypes between healthy human individuals (TCRdb year 2020). To prepare the library, the immunoSEQ multiplex PCR assay was applied. The source is immuneACCESS, and TCRdb retained only in-frame sequences with V and J called. Part of the clones is not carried over; for the studies checked, unresolved V genes explain less than half of this, and the remainder is unexplained. Present in this sample are 2 million to 2.5 million clones, approximately 93% of which were seen just once. Jointly, the top ten make up 0.35% to 0.45% of the sample. The material sequenced was naive CD4+ T cells from PBMCs. This specimen's cell subset or site label, interpreted: CD45RA+ positively selected. These receptors were obtained from a man aged 18 to 35 in good health. Some clones in this sample may be carry-over from other donors' samples.

The CDR3 nucleotides are TGCGCCAGCAGGGGGGACAGGGTTTACAATGAGCAGTTCTTC. Amino acids: CASRGDRVYNEQFF. V is TRBV5-1 and J is TRBJ2-1, with 9 bases aligning to TRBD1. The CDR3 contains 14 residues. CDR1 and CDR2 from the germline V gene are SGHRS and YFSETQ. The V segment lost 5 bases and the J segment 4 bases; nucleotides outside the gene matches: 4.

The chain has TRBV29-1 and TRBJ1-1; TRBD1 matches at 10 bases. The germline CDR1 and CDR2 sequences are SQVTM and ANQGSEA. V trimming: 6 bases; J trimming: 5 bases; junction bases outside the gene matches: 6. The CDR3 has 13 amino acids. CDR3 amino acids: CSVTGQGFTEAFF. The DNA of the CDR3 is TGCAGCGTCACGGGACAGGGGTTTACTGAAGCTTTCTTT.

V gene TRBV7-2 combines with J gene TRBJ1-3; D not resolved. Looked up from germline, CDR1 is SGHTA and CDR2 is FQGNSA. The V and J ends lost 5 bases and 1 base respectively, with 15 bases between them. The CDR3 has 16 amino acids. CDR3 region: CASSRDVGPSGNTIYF. CDR3 DNA sequence: TGTGCCAGCAGCCGGGATGTGGGCCCTTCTGGAAACACCATATATTTT.

The rearrangement joins TRBV30 to TRBJ2-5; 9 positions agree with TRBD1. The CDR3 has 14 residues. The junction had 5 bases not matched to a gene; V was cut back by 3 bases and J by 3 bases. The germline gives CDR1 GTSNPN, CDR2 SVGIG (reference sequence). The CDR3 loop is CAWSARDREETQYF. The CDR3 DNA follows: TGTGCCTGGAGCGCCCGGGACAGGGAAGAGACCCAGTACTTC.

V usage is TRBV29-1 and J usage is TRBJ1-2; D possibly corresponds to TRBD1 (5 bases). Trimming stripped 7 bases from V and 5 bases from J, with 11 bases between. CDR3 size: 11 residues. The V gene's germline CDR1 is SQVTM and CDR2 ANQGSEA. The CDR3 loop is CSGAGVYGYTF. CDR3 DNA: TGCAGCGGGGCGGGGGTTTATGGCTACACCTTC.

Remarks on this clone: One junction end does not reproduce the germline sequence, and a read error may be involved. V gene TRBV6-1 combines with J gene TRBJ2-7; TRBD1 agrees at 8 bases. Germline assignment: CDR1 MNHNS and CDR2 SASEGT. There are 12 residues in the CDR3. CDR3 protein: CASGRTGSHGDF. For the CDR3, the DNA is TGTGCCAGCGGTAGGACAGGGAGTCATGGGGACTTC.

The chain couples TRBV28 to TRBJ1-4; D uncertain. V was cut by 6 bases and J by 3 bases, with 14 bases left in between. There are 15 residues in the CDR3. CDR1 and CDR2 from the germline V gene are MDHEN and SYDVKM. The CDR3 DNA reads as TGTGCCAGCAGCCCGATGGTCGGGGCTAATGAAAAACTGTTTTTT. It encodes CASSPMVGANEKLFF. Using reference TRBV28 and TRBJ1-4 for the parts outside the CDR3, the full variable domain is DVKVTQSSRYLVKRTGEKVFLECVQDMDHENMFWYRQDPGLGLRLIYFSYDVKMKEKGDIPEGYSVSREKKERFSLILESASTNQTSMYLCASSPMVGANEKLFFGSGTQLSVL.